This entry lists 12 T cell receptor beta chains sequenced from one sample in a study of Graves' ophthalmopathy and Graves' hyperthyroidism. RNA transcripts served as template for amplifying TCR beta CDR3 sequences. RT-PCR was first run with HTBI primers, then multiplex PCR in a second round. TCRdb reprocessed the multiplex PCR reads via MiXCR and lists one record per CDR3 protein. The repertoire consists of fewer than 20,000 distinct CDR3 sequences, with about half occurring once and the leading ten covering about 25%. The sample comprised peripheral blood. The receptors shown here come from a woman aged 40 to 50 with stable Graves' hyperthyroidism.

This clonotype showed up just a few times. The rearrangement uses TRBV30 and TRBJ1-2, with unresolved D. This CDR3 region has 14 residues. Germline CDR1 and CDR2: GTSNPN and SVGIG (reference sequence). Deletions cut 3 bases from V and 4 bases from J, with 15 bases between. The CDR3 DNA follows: TGTGCCTGGAGCGATATCTCCTTGATCTATGGCTACACCTTC. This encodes CAWSDISLIYGYTF.

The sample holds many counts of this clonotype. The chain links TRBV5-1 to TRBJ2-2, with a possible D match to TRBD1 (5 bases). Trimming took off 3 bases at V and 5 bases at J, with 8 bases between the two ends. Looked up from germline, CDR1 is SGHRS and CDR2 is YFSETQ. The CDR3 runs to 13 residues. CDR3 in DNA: TGCGCCAGCAGCTCCAGGGTGACCGGGGAGCTGTTTTTT. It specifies CASSSRVTGELFF.

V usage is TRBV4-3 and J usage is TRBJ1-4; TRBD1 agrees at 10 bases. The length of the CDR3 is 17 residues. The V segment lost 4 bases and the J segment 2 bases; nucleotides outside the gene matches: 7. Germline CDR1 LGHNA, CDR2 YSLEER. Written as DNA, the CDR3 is TGCGCCAGCAGCCCGGGGACAGGGGTTCCGACTAATGAAAAACTGTTTTTT. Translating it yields CASSPGTGVPTNEKLFF.

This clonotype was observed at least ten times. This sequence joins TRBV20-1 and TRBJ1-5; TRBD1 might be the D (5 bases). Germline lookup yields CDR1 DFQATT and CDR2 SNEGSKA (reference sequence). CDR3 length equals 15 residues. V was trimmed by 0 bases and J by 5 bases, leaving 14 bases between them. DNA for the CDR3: TGCAGTGCTAGAGATGCGGGGGTTTGGGATCAGCCCCAGCATTTT. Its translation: CSARDAGVWDQPQHF.

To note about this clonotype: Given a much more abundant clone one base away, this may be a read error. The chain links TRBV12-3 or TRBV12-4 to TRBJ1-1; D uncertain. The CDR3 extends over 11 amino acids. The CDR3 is CASRLMTEACF. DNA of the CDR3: TGTGCCAGCAGACTTATGACTGAAGCTTGCTTT.

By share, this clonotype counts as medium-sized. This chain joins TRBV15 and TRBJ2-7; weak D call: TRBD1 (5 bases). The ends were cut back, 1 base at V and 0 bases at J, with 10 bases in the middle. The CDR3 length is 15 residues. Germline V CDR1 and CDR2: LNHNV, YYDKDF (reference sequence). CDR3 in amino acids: CATSRVTGGSYEQYF. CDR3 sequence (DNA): TGTGCCACCAGCAGAGTTACAGGTGGCTCCTACGAGCAGTACTTC.

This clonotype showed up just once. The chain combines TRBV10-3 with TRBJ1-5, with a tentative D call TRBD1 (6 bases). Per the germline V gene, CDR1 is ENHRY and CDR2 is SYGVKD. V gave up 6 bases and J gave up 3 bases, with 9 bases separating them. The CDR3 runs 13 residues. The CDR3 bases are TGTGCCATCAGCGGGGGCTACAATCAGCCCCAGCATTTT. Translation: CAISGGYNQPQHF.

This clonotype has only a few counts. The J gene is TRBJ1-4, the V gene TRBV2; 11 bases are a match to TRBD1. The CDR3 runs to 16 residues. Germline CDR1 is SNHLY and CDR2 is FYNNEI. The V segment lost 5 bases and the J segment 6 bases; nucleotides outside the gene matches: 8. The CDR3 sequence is CASSYRTGGKDEKLFF. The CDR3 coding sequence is TGTGCCAGCAGTTACCGGACAGGGGGCAAGGATGAAAAACTGTTTTTT.

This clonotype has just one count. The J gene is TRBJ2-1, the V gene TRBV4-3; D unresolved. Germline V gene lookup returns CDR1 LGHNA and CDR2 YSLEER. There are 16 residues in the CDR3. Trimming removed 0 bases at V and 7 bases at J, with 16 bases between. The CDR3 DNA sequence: TGCGCCAGCAGCCAAGATAGGCTAGGCTTGGGGAATGAGCAGTTCTTC. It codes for CASSQDRLGLGNEQFF.

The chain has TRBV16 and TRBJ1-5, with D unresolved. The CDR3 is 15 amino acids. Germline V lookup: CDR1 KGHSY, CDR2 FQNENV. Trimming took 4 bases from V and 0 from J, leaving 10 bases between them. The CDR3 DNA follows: TGTGCCAGCAGCCCGGGGAAAATTAGCAATCAGCCCCAGCATTTT. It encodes CASSPGKISNQPQHF.

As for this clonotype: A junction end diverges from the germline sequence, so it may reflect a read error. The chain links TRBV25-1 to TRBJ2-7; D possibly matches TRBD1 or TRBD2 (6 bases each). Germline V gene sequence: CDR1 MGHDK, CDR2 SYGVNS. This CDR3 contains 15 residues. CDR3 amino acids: CASSDYYREDHELYF. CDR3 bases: TGTGCCAGCAGTGATTATTACAGGGAGGATCACGAGCTGTACTTC.

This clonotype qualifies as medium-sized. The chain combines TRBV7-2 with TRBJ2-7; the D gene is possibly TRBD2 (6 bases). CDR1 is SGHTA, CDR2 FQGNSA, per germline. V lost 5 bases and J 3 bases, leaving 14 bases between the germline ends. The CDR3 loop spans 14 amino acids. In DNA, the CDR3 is TGTGCCAGCAGCCCGAGCGGGCCTATCTACGAGCAGTACTTC. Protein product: CASSPSGPIYEQYF.